The clone carrying this T cell receptor (beta chain) was seen only a few times. The entirety of the isolated RNA underwent reverse transcription, so expressed TCRB transcripts were sequenced. Using immunoSEQ multiplex PCR, the repertoire was profiled, and TCRdb retains in-frame clones only, with some absent. This sample has more than 300,000 clones, with less than 10% found just once. Germline CDR1 and CDR2: SGHDN and FVKESK. The CDR3 has 12 residues. Trimming cost V 4 bases and J 7 bases, with 8 bases left between them. The data were obtained in a study of beta chain features in type 1 diabetes. Material for sequencing was central memory CD4+ T cells from blood. V gene TRBV14 combines with J gene TRBJ2-1; D possibly corresponds to TRBD2 (5 bases). This clonotype was sampled from a woman between 18 and 29 years old in good health. The CDR3 loop is CASSPTRNEQFF. The CDR3 DNA reads TGTGCCAGCAGCCCCACTAGGAATGAGCAGTTCTTC.